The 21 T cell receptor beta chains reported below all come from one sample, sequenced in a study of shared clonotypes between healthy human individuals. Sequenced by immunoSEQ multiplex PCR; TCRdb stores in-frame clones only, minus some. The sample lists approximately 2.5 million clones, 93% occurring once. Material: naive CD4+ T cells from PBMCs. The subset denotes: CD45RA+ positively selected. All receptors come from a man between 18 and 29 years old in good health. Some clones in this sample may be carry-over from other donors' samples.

The CDR3 spells CASSLTVLATNEKLFF. The CDR3 DNA is TGTGCCAGCAGCTTGACTGTACTTGCAACTAATGAAAAACTGTTTTTT. The chain links TRBV5-6 to TRBJ1-4, with D unresolved. Germline lookup yields CDR1 SGHDT and CDR2 YYEEEE. V lost 1 base and J 0 bases, leaving 10 bases between the germline ends. The CDR3 sequence is 16 residues long.

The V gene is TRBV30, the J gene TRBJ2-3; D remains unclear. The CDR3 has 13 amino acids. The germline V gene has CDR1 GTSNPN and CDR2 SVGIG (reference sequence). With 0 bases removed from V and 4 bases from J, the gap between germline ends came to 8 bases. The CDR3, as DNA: TGTGCCTGGAGTGTGGCCCTGGCAGATACGCAGTATTTT. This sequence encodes CAWSVALADTQYF.

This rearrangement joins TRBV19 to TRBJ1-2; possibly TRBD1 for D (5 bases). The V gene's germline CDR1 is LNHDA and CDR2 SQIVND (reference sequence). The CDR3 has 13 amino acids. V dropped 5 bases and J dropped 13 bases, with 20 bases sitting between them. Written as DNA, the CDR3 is TGTGCCAGTAGTCGATCCTCTTCAGGGTTTAGCACCTTC. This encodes CASSRSSSGFSTF.

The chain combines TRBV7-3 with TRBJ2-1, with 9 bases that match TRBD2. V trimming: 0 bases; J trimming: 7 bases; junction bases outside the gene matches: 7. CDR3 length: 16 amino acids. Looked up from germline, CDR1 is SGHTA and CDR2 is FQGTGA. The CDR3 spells CASSLTIAGERNEQFF. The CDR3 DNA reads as TGTGCCAGCAGCTTAACAATAGCGGGAGAACGAAATGAGCAGTTCTTC. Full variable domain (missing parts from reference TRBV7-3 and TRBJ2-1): GAGVSQTPSNKVTEKGKYVELRCDPISGHTALYWYRQSLGQGPEFLIYFQGTGAADDSGLPNDRFFAVRPEGSVSTLKIQRTERGDSAVYLCASSLTIAGERNEQFFGPGTRLTVL.

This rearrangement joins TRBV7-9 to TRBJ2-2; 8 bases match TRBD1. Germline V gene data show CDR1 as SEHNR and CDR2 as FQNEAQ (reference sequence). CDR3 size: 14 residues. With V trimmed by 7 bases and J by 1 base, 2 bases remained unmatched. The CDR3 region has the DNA TGTGCCAGCAAAGGACAGGGGAACACCGGGGAGCTGTTTTTT. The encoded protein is CASKGQGNTGELFF.

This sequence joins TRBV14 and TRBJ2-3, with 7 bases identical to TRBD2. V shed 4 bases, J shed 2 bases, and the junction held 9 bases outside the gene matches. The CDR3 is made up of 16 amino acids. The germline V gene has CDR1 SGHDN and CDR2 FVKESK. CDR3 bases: TGTGCCAGCAGCCTTAACCTAGCGGCCCTCACAGATACGCAGTATTTT. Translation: CASSLNLAALTDTQYF.

CDR3 bases: TGCGCCAGCAGCTTGTTTGGCGGTTACAATGAGCAGTTCTTC. Its translation is CASSLFGGYNEQFF. The rearrangement joins TRBV5-1 to TRBJ2-1, with unresolved D. This CDR3 contains 14 residues. Germline loops: CDR1 SGHRS, CDR2 YFSETQ. The V end was cut by 1 base, the J end by 4 bases, with 9 bases between. Full variable domain (missing parts from reference TRBV5-1 and TRBJ2-1): KAGVTQTPRYLIKTRGQQVTLSCSPISGHRSVSWYQQTPGQGLQFLFEYFSETQRNKGNFPGRFSGRQFSNSRSEMNVSTLELGDSALYLCASSLFGGYNEQFFGPGTRLTVL.

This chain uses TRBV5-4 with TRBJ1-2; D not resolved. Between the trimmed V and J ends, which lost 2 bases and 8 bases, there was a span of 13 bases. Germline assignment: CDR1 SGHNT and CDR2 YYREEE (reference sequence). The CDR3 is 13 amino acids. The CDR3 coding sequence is TGTGCCAGCAGCTTTATGCCCCCTGGGGGCTACACCTTC. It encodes CASSFMPPGGYTF.

The CDR3 sequence: CASQIARELFF. DNA for the CDR3: TGTGCCAGCCAGATCGCCCGGGAGCTGTTTTTT. The rearrangement joins TRBV6-1 to TRBJ2-2; D unresolved. The V gene lost 8 bases and the J gene lost 9 bases, with 10 bases spanning the gap. Per germline, CDR1 MNHNS and CDR2 SASEGT. The CDR3 runs 11 residues.

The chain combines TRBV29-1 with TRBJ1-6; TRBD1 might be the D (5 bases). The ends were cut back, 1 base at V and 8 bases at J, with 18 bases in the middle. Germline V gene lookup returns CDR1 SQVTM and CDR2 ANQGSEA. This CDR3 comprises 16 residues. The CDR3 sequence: CSVEGGGEGKHSPLHF. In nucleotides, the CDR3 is TGCAGCGTTGAAGGGGGGGGAGAAGGGAAGCATTCACCCCTCCACTTT.

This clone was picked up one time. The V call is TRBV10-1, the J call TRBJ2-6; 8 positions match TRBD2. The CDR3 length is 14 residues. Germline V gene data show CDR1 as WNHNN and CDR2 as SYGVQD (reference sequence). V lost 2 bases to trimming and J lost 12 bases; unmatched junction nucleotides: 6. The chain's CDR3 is CASSEAGGRSVLTF. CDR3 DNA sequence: TGCGCCAGCAGTGAGGCGGGGGGCCGCAGCGTCCTGACTTTC.

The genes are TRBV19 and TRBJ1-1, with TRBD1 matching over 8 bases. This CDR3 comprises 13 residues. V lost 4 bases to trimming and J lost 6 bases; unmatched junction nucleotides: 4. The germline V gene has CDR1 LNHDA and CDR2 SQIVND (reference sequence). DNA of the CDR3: TGTGCCAGTAGTACCAGGGGGCCCGCTGAAGCTTTCTTT. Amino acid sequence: CASSTRGPAEAFF.

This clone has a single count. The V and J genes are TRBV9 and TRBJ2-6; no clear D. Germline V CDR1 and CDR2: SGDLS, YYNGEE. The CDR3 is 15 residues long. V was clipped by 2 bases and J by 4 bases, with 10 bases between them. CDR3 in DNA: TGTGCCAGCAGCGTCGACGGAACCGGGGCCAACGTCCTGACTTTC. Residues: CASSVDGTGANVLTF.

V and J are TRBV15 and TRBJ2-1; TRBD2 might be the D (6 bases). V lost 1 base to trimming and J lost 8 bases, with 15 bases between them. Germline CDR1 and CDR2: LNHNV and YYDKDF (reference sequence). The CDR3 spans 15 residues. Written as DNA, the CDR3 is TGTGCCACCAGCAGAGTTAGGCGGGACGGCGATGAGCAGTTCTTC. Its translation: CATSRVRRDGDEQFF. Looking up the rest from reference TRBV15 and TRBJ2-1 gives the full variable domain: DAMVIQNPRYQVTQFGKPVTLSCSQTLNHNVMYWYQQKSSQAPKLLFHYYDKDFNNEADTPDNFQSRRPNTSFCFLDIRSPGLGDTAMYLCATSRVRRDGDEQFFGPGTRLTVL.

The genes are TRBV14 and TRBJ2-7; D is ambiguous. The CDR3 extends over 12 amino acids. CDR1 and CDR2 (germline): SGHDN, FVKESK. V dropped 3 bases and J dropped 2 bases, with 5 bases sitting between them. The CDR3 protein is CASSQATYEQYF. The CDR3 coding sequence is TGTGCCAGCAGCCAGGCCACCTACGAGCAGTACTTC.

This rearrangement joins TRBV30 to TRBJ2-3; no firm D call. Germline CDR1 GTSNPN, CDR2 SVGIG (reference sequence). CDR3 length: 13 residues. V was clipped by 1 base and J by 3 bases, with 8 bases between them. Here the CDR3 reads CAWSGPGTDTQYF. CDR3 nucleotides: TGTGCCTGGAGTGGGCCTGGGACAGATACGCAGTATTTT.

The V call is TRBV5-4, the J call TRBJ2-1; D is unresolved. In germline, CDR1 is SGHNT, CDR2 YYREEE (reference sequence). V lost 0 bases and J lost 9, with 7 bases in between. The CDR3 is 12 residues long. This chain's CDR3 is CASSLEGIEQFF. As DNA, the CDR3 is TGTGCCAGCAGCTTGGAGGGTATTGAGCAGTTCTTC.

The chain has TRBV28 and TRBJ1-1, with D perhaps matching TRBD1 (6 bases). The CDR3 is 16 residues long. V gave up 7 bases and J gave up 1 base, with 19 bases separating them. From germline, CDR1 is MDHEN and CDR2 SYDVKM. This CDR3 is CASILRGEEWNTEAFF. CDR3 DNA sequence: TGTGCCAGCATACTAAGGGGGGAGGAGTGGAACACTGAAGCTTTCTTT. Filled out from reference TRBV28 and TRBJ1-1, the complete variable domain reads DVKVTQSSRYLVKRTGEKVFLECVQDMDHENMFWYRQDPGLGLRLIYFSYDVKMKEKGDIPEGYSVSREKKERFSLILESASTNQTSMYLCASILRGEEWNTEAFFGQGTRLTVV.

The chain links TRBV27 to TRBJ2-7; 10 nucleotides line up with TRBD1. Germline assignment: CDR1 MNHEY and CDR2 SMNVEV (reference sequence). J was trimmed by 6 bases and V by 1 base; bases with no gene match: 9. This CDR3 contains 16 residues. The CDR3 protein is CASSLFGTGDTREQYF. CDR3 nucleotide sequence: TGTGCCAGCAGTTTATTTGGGACAGGGGATACGCGCGAGCAGTACTTC.

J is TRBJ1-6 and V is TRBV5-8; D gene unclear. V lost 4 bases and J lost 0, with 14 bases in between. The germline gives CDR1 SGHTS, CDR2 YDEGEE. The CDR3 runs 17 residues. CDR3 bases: TGTGCCAGCAGCCCATATCGTGGGGACTCCTATAATTCACCCCTCCACTTT. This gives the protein CASSPYRGDSYNSPLHF. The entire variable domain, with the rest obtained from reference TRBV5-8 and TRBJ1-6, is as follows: EAGVTQSPTHLIKTRGQQATLRCSPISGHTSVYWYQQALGLGLQFLLWYDEGEERNRGNFPPRFSGRQFPNYSSELNVNALELEDSALYLCASSPYRGDSYNSPLHFGNGTRLTVT.

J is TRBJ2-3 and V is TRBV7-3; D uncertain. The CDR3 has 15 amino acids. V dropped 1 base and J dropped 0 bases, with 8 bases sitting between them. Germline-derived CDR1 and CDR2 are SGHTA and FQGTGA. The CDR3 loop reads CASSLNSYSTDTQYF. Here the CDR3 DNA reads TGTGCCAGCAGCTTAAACTCATATAGCACAGATACGCAGTATTTT.